Listed below are T cell receptor beta chains from one sample, sequenced in a study of T cells after yellow fever vaccination. From the 5' RACE reads, TCRdb called clonotypes with MiXCR, one entry per CDR3 protein. The sample yields about 210,000 distinct CDR3 sequences, 5.5% to 8.5% seen once. The material sequenced was CD4+ T cells sorted from PBMCs, taken on the day of the yellow fever booster vaccination. Receptor source: a man aged 25-40 years who received the YFV17D yellow fever vaccine. Each CDR3 is given with its conserved first and last residue. D genes are given only for firm matches. Size values are once, few and many counts, or a class for expanded clones, and some rows have none.

j_call clone_size d_call v_call cdr3_nt cdr3_aa
TRBJ2-7 many . TRBV7-2 TGTGCCAGCAGCTTAGCGGGAGACTACGAGCAGTACTTC CASSLAGDYEQYF
TRBJ2-1 . . TRBV6-5 TGTGCCAGCAGTTCTACTACTCATGAGCAGTTCTTC CASSSTTHEQFF
TRBJ2-2 many . TRBV5-1 TGCGCCAGCAGCTTGGGGGTGGCGAACACCGGGGAGCTGTTTTTT CASSLGVANTGELFF
TRBJ1-2 . . TRBV9 TGTGCCAGCAGCGCGGGTTCGGGGGGCAAGGATGGCTACACCTTC CASSAGSGGKDGYTF
TRBJ1-3 many . TRBV5-1 TGCGCCAGCAGAGCCAGCCAAGGGACTGGAAACACCATATATTTT CASRASQGTGNTIYF
TRBJ2-7 . . TRBV3-1 TGTGCCAGCAGCCGAAAGACAGACTCCTACGAGCAGTACTTC CASSRKTDSYEQYF
TRBJ2-7 few TRBD2 TRBV7-9 TGTGCCAGCAGCGGACGGGGACTAGCAGTCTACGAGCAGTACTTC CASSGRGLAVYEQYF
TRBJ2-7 many . TRBV20-1 TGCAGTGCTCCCCTTCCGGGAAGGTCCTACGAGCAGTACTTC CSAPLPGRSYEQYF
TRBJ1-1 . TRBD1 TRBV15 TGTGCCACCAGAAAAGACAGGGAGGGGACTGAAGCTTTCTTT CATRKDREGTEAFF
TRBJ2-7 few TRBD2 TRBV29-1 TGCAGCTCCACCGGGACTAGCGGGACTGGCTACGAGCAGTACTTC CSSTGTSGTGYEQYF
TRBJ2-3 many TRBD2 TRBV20-1 TGCAGTGCTAGCCTAGCGGGAGGTCTCTACACAGATACGCAGTATTTT CSASLAGGLYTDTQYF
TRBJ2-2 many . TRBV6-1 TGTGCCAGCAGTACCCTCCCAGTCCGGGGGGAGCTGTTTTTT CASSTLPVRGELFF
TRBJ2-1 many . TRBV6-2/TRBV6-3 TGTGCCAGCAGACCGGTGGCGGATCCCTACAATGAGCAGTTCTTC CASRPVADPYNEQFF
TRBJ2-1 many . TRBV3-1 TGTGCCAGCAGCCAATCGTCCACGGGTCTGTTCTTC CASSQSSTGLFF
TRBJ2-3 few TRBD2 TRBV19 TGTGCCAGTAGTATCCGGACTAGCGGGAGGGATACGCAGTATTTT CASSIRTSGRDTQYF
TRBJ1-2 few . TRBV12-3/TRBV12-4 TGTGCCAGCAGTTTATGGGGGGACGGGGGCTACACCTTC CASSLWGDGGYTF
TRBJ1-4 few TRBD1 TRBV29-1 TGCAGCGTTGGAACAGGGGGGGATGAAAAACTGTTTTTT CSVGTGGDEKLFF
TRBJ2-2 many . TRBV7-2 TGTGCCAGCAGCTTAATTACCGGGGAGCTGTTTTTT CASSLITGELFF
TRBJ2-1 few TRBD2 TRBV10-3 TGTGCCACACGACTAGCGGGAGGAGATGAGCAGTTCTTC CATRLAGGDEQFF
TRBJ2-1 . . TRBV7-9 TGTGCCAGCAGCTCGACCGAGGGTGAGCAGTTCTTC CASSSTEGEQFF
TRBJ2-3 . . TRBV9 TGTGCCAGCAGCGACCCCCCAAATACGCAGTATTTT CASSDPPNTQYF
TRBJ1-1 few . TRBV29-1 TGCAGCGTTCATTCTCCTTTTCGAGACACTGAAGCTTTCTTT CSVHSPFRDTEAFF
TRBJ2-1 many . TRBV24-1 TGTGCCACCAGTGATTCACTACCAGGCGGCTCCTACAATGAGCAGTTCTTC CATSDSLPGGSYNEQFF
TRBJ2-1 few TRBD2 TRBV5-1 TGCGCCAGCAAAGAGGAGCCGGGACTAGGAATAGGTGAGCAGTTCTTC CASKEEPGLGIGEQFF
TRBJ2-5 . . TRBV20-1 TGCAGTGCTTTCATCCAGGGTTCTAGCTTTGGGGAGACCCAGTACTTC CSAFIQGSSFGETQYF
TRBJ2-7 many . TRBV7-3 TGTGCCAGCAGCGTCACGGCTAGAGGGGGGTTGAGCGAGCAGTACTTC CASSVTARGGLSEQYF
TRBJ2-7 once . TRBV7-2 TGTGCCAGCACTGCGGGGCCCAACTACGAGCAGTACTTC CASTAGPNYEQYF
TRBJ2-3 . TRBD2 TRBV9 TGTGCCAGCAGCGTAATAGCGGGAGTGGATACGCAGTATTTT CASSVIAGVDTQYF
TRBJ2-5 many . TRBV7-6 TGTGCCAGCAGCTACGGACAGCTCCAAGAGACCCAGTACTTC CASSYGQLQETQYF
TRBJ2-5 many . TRBV12-3/TRBV12-4 TGTGCCAGCAGCGTCGCCGGGGGCTTGGAGACCCAGTACTTC CASSVAGGLETQYF
TRBJ2-5 many . TRBV7-9 TGTGCCAGCAGCTTAGAGGCGGGGCTCGAGACCCAGTACTTC CASSLEAGLETQYF
TRBJ2-1 few . TRBV19 TGTGCCAGTAAGGGAACAGGGAGGAATGAGCAGTTCTTC CASKGTGRNEQFF
TRBJ2-1 many . TRBV5-1 TGCGCCAGCAGCTTTGGGGGGCTAGAGCATGAGCAGTTCTTC CASSFGGLEHEQFF
TRBJ1-1 once . TRBV20-1 TGCAGTGCTAGAAAGGGAGGGGTGACTAAAGCTTTCTTT CSARKGGVTKAFF
TRBJ1-1 few . TRBV20-1 TGCAGTGCTAGAGATAACCCAGGGGCAAGTGGCGCTGAAGCTTTCTTT CSARDNPGASGAEAFF
TRBJ1-1 . . TRBV20-1 TGCAGTGCAACTGGCTACCTGGCTAACACTGAAGCTTTCTTT CSATGYLANTEAFF
TRBJ2-1 . . TRBV7-2 TGTGCCAGCAGCTTAACCCTAGATGAGCAGTTCTTC CASSLTLDEQFF
TRBJ2-3 many . TRBV7-2 TGTGCCAGCAGCTTAGAATGGGCTAGCAGGCGATATACGCAGTATTTT CASSLEWASRRYTQYF
TRBJ2-7 few TRBD2 TRBV5-1 TGCGCCAGCTCCCCGAGAGGGACTAGTTCGGACGAGCAGTACTTC CASSPRGTSSDEQYF
TRBJ2-2 few . TRBV7-8 TGTGCCAGCAGCCGGACTACCGGCACCGGGGAGCTGTTTTTT CASSRTTGTGELFF
TRBJ2-7 many . TRBV7-9 TGTGCCAGCAGCAGAGCACAGGATCAAAGCTCCTACGAGCAGTACTTC CASSRAQDQSSYEQYF
TRBJ2-7 . . TRBV10-3 TGTGCCATCAGTGAACAGGCCTACGAGCAGTACTTC CAISEQAYEQYF
TRBJ2-6 few . TRBV9 TGTGCCAGCAGCCGAGGGGACACTGGGGCCAACGTCCTGACTTTC CASSRGDTGANVLTF
TRBJ2-1 many TRBD2 TRBV20-1 TGCAGTGCTCGTGGACTAGCGGGCGCCGTTTCCTACAATGAGCAGTTCTTC CSARGLAGAVSYNEQFF
TRBJ1-3 many . TRBV5-1 TGCGCCAGCAGCTTGGCACCGCGAGCCGGAAACACCATATATTTT CASSLAPRAGNTIYF
TRBJ1-5 . . TRBV28 TGTGCCACCACTGCCAGCAATCAGCCCCAGCATTTT CATTASNQPQHF
TRBJ2-5 few TRBD2 TRBV6-2/TRBV6-3 TGTGCCAGCAGTTACTCGGGACTAGCGGACCTTGGAAAAGAGACCCAGTACTTC CASSYSGLADLGKETQYF
TRBJ2-5 . . TRBV19 TGTGCCACCAGTCGACTGAAGGGGGGTACAGAGACCCAGTACTTC CATSRLKGGTETQYF
TRBJ2-7 . . TRBV5-1 TGCGCCAGCAGCTTGTTGGGACCGAACTACGAGCAGTACTTC CASSLLGPNYEQYF
TRBJ1-1 many . TRBV20-1 TGCAGTGCTGGGGGGGGCGCGGTCACTGAAGCTTTCTTT CSAGGGAVTEAFF
TRBJ1-1 . . TRBV3-1 TGTGCCTCCACCCGATCGGAAAACATGAACACTGAAGCTTTCTTT CASTRSENMNTEAFF
TRBJ2-6 . . TRBV14 TGTGCCAGCACCCTTTGGGGAAGCGGCTCTGGGGCCAACGTCCTGACTTTC CASTLWGSGSGANVLTF
TRBJ2-3 many TRBD2 TRBV5-1 TGCGCCAGCAGCCCGGACGGCCCTTCGGGGGGAAATACGCAGTATTTT CASSPDGPSGGNTQYF
TRBJ2-3 . TRBD2 TRBV2 TGTGCCAGCAGAGCCCTAGCGGCTAGCACAGATACGCAGTATTTT CASRALAASTDTQYF
TRBJ2-1 . TRBD2 TRBV7-2 TGTGCCAGCAGCTTCGCCGGGACTAGCGGGGGACCGGGGAACAATGAGCAGTTCTTC CASSFAGTSGGPGNNEQFF
TRBJ2-2 . . TRBV28 TGTGCCAGCAGTAGTAGACCGAACACCGGGGAGCTGTTTTTT CASSSRPNTGELFF
TRBJ1-2 few . TRBV5-5 TGTGCCAGCAGCCCTGGTACTGGGCCCGTACTCTATGGCTACACCTTC CASSPGTGPVLYGYTF
TRBJ2-3 . TRBD1 TRBV28 TGTGCCAGCACCCCGGGACAGGGGGTAGATACGCAGTATTTT CASTPGQGVDTQYF
TRBJ2-3 few . TRBV5-6 TGTGCCAGCAGCTTCGACCGACCCAGCACAGATACGCAGTATTTT CASSFDRPSTDTQYF